Listed here are 7 T cell receptor beta chains from one sample, sequenced in a study of beta chain features in type 1 diabetes. Notes on the study in general: There was a moderate but significant shortening of TCRB CDR3s in all four CD4+ subsets of Type 1 diabetes patients.

Every bit of the isolated RNA underwent reverse transcription, so sequencing read expressed TCRB transcripts. Sequencing was performed with immunoSEQ multiplex PCR; in TCRdb, only in-frame clones are kept and a portion is missing. The sample has some 330,000 clones, 10% to 15% seen once. The antigens these receptors bind are not known. The specimen sequenced was naive CD4+ T cells from blood. The source is a woman aged 18-29 years with type 1 diabetes.

This clone came up a few times. V usage is TRBV7-2 and J usage is TRBJ2-7; weak D call: TRBD2 (5 bases). This CDR3 is built from 14 residues. In germline, CDR1 is SGHTA, CDR2 FQGNSA. The V gene lost 1 base and the J gene lost 2 bases, with 9 bases spanning the gap. CDR3 sequence: CASSLGTLTYEQYF. DNA of the CDR3: TGTGCCAGCAGCTTAGGGACTCTAACCTACGAGCAGTACTTC.

This clone occurred a few times. The chain employs TRBV15 and TRBJ1-4; D remains unclear. Trimming removed 0 bases from V and 4 bases from J, with 6 bases in between. This CDR3 spans 14 amino acids. CDR1 is LNHNV and CDR2 is YYDKDF in the germline V gene (reference sequence). The CDR3 sequence is CATSRDPRNEKLFF. The CDR3 region has the DNA TGTGCCACCAGCAGAGATCCGCGTAATGAAAAACTGTTTTTT.

This clone was seen a handful of times. This sequence joins TRBV9 and TRBJ1-4; D is unresolved. Trimming stripped 3 bases from V and 5 bases from J, with 17 bases between. Germline CDR1 reads SGDLS; CDR2 reads YYNGEE. The CDR3 sequence is 16 residues long. The CDR3 bases are TGTGCCAGCAGCGCGACACCGGGAGGGTTCAATGAAAAACTGTTTTTT. Encoded protein: CASSATPGGFNEKLFF.

V gene TRBV4-3 combines with J gene TRBJ2-5; 8 nucleotides agree with TRBD2. Germline lookup yields CDR1 LGHNA and CDR2 YSLEER. V was clipped by 1 base and J by 5 bases; unmatched bases: 15. This CDR3 is 18 amino acids long. Here the CDR3 DNA reads TGCGCCAGCAGCCAAGGACTTGCCTCTACGGGGGGGCGTGAGACCCAGTACTTC. This codes for CASSQGLASTGGRETQYF.

Worth noting for this clone: Additional DNA sequences in this sample encode the identical CDR3. V gene TRBV7-9 combines with J gene TRBJ1-1; the match to TRBD1 covers 9 bases. Germline trimming cut 5 bases from V and 4 bases from J; bases unmatched to any gene: 5. Germline V gene lookup returns CDR1 SEHNR and CDR2 FQNEAQ (reference sequence). CDR3 length equals 14 residues. The CDR3 DNA is TGTGCCAGCAGCCCGGGACAGGGATCCACTGAAGCTTTCTTT. It yields the protein CASSPGQGSTEAFF.

This clone was observed a handful of times. This chain joins TRBV20-1 and TRBJ1-5; 7 bases align to TRBD1. After removal of 6 bases from V and 11 bases from J, the junction contained 7 bases not matched to a gene. Germline V gene lookup returns CDR1 DFQATT and CDR2 SNEGSKA (reference sequence). CDR3 length: 11 amino acids. The CDR3 is CSATGATAQHF. In DNA form, the CDR3 reads TGCAGTGCAACAGGGGCTACGGCCCAGCATTTT.

This clone was seen more than once but under ten times. The chain recombines TRBV28 with TRBJ2-7, with TRBD1 matching 8 bases. The CDR3 is 16 amino acids. Germline V gives CDR1 MDHEN, CDR2 SYDVKM. V gave up 5 bases and J gave up 1 base; unmatched junction bases: 10. The CDR3 DNA reads TGTGCCAGCAGTCCTCCCGGACAGGGTACTTCCTACGAGCAGTACTTC. Translation: CASSPPGQGTSYEQYF.